This T cell receptor (beta chain) was observed in a study of T cells after yellow fever vaccination. Study information: In the case of low-cell-number fractions, SMART-Seq v4 Ultra Low Input was used for preparation.

UMIs were added to TCR cDNA along with a universal primer site when it was made by 5'RACE template switching. MiXCR, run by TCRdb on the 5' RACE reads, gives a single entry per CDR3 protein. The repertoire has 300,000 or so distinct CDR3 sequences, approximately 3.9% of them found once; the top ten carry 20% to 25%. This clonotype was counted a few times. The CDR3 extends over 15 amino acids. Trimming removed 6 bases from V and 5 bases from J; junction bases left unmatched: 10. The starting material was PBMCs, obtained 5 days after the yellow fever booster vaccination. V gene TRBV12-3 or TRBV12-4 combines with J gene TRBJ1-5; 7 nucleotides align to TRBD1. This TCR derives from a man between 18 and 29 years old who received the YFV17D yellow fever vaccine. CDR3: CASRTGVSWDQPQHF. The CDR3 coding sequence is TGTGCCAGCAGAACAGGGGTTTCATGGGATCAGCCCCAGCATTTT.